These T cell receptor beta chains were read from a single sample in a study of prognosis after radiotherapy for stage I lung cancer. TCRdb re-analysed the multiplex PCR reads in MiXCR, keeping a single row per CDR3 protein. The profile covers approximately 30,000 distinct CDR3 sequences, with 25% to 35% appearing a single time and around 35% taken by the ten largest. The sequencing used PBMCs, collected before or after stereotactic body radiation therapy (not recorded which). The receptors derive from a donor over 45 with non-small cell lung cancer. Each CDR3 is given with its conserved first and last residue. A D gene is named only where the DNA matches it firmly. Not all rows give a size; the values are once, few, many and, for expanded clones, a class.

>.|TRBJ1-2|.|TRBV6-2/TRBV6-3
CASSAGQAYGDTF
TGTGCCAGCAGTGCCGGCCAGGCCTATGGAGACACCTTC
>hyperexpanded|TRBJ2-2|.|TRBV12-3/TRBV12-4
CASSWGGRRNGELFF
TGTGCCAGCAGTTGGGGGGGGCGCAGGAACGGGGAGCTGTTTTTT
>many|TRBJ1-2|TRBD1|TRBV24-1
CATSDPGTGRGGGYTF
TGTGCCACCAGTGATCCTGGGACAGGGAGAGGGGGTGGCTACACCTTC
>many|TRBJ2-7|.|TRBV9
CASSSGTPRASEQYF
TGTGCCAGCAGCTCCGGGACACCGAGGGCCTCCGAGCAGTACTTC
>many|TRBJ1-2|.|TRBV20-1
CSARWSSGVGYTF
TGCAGTGCTAGATGGTCCTCGGGTGTGGGCTACACCTTC
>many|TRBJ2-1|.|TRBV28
CASSFISSYNEQFF
TGTGCCAGCAGTTTTATAAGCTCCTACAATGAGCAGTTCTTC
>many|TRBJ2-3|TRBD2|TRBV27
CASRRAGGRTDTQYF
TGTGCCAGCAGGAGGGCGGGAGGCCGCACAGATACGCAGTATTTT
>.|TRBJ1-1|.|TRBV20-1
CSARVLGNTEAFF
TGCAGTGCTAGAGTATTAGGGAACACTGAAGCTTTCTTT
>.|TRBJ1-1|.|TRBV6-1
CASRLEAFTEAFF
TGTGCCAGCAGGCTCGAGGCTTTCACTGAAGCTTTCTTT
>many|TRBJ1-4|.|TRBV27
CASSSRDLNEKLFF
TGTGCCAGCAGTTCCAGGGATCTTAATGAAAAACTGTTTTTT
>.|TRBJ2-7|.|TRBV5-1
CTSRPDRDYEQCF
TGCACCAGCAGACCGGACAGGGACTACGAGCAGTGCTTC
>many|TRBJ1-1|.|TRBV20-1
CSATQVNTEAFF
TGCAGTGCAACTCAGGTAAACACTGAAGCTTTCTTT
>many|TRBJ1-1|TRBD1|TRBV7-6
CASSPTGTGVEAFF
TGTGCCAGCAGCCCCACCGGGACAGGGGTTGAAGCTTTCTTT
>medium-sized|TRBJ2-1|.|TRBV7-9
CASSLKIVSYNEQFF
TGTGCCAGCAGCTTGAAAATCGTATCCTACAATGAGCAGTTCTTC
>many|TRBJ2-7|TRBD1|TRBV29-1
CSVTGQSYEQYF
TGCAGCGTGACGGGACAGTCCTACGAGCAGTACTTC
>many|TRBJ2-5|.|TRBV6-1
CASSENPGSQETQYF
TGTGCCAGCAGTGAAAATCCGGGCAGCCAAGAGACCCAGTACTTC
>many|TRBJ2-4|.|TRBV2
CASSPYQTGIQYF
TGTGCCAGCAGTCCCTACCAGACTGGGATTCAGTACTTC
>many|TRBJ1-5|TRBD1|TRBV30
CAYRDRGRGFNQPQHF
TGTGCCTACCGGGACAGGGGACGCGGGTTCAATCAGCCCCAGCATTTT
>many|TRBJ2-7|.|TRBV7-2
CASSLSAGSGYEQYF
TGTGCCAGCAGCTTATCGGCGGGCTCGGGGTACGAGCAGTACTTC
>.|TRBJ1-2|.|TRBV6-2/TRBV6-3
CASSYSGGDYGYTF
TGTGCCAGCAGTTACTCAGGGGGGGACTATGGCTACACCTTC
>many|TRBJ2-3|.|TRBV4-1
CASSQSPITADTQYF
TGCGCCAGCAGCCAATCACCCATAACGGCAGATACGCAGTATTTT
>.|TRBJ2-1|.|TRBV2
CASSEVGTPNNEQFF
TGTGCCAGCAGTGAAGTTGGGACACCTAACAATGAGCAGTTCTTC
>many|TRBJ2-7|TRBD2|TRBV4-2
CASSQKAWTATSGFHPSYEQYF
TGTGCCAGCAGCCAGAAAGCTTGGACAGCGACTAGCGGGTTCCACCCCTCCTACGAGCAGTACTTC
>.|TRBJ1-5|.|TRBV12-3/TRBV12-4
CASSLNQREGETQHF
TGTGCCAGCAGTTTAAACCAGCGGGAGGGGGAGACCCAGCATTTT
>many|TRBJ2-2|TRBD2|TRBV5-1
CASSILYGRAGGELFF
TGCGCCAGCAGCATCCTATACGGGAGGGCCGGAGGGGAGCTGTTTTTT
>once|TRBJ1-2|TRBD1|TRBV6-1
CASSETGYKYGYTF
TGTGCCAGCAGTGAGACAGGGTACAAGTATGGCTACACCTTC
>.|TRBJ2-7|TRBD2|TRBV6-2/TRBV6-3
CASSLMTSGGTYDQYF
TGTGCCAGCAGTCTGATGACTAGCGGGGGGACCTACGATCAGTACTTC
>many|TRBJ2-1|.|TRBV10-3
CAIRDLGAQFF
TGTGCCATCAGGGACTTGGGGGCGCAGTTCTTC
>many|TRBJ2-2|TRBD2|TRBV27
CASSRLAGVGTGELFF
TGTGCCAGCAGCCGGCTAGCGGGAGTTGGAACCGGGGAGCTGTTTTTT
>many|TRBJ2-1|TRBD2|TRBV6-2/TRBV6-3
CASSYLIPGLAAYNEQFF
TGTGCCAGCAGTTACCTTATCCCGGGACTAGCGGCCTACAATGAGCAGTTCTTC
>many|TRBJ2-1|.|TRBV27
CASGPGAVSYNEQFF
TGTGCCAGCGGCCCGGGAGCGGTTTCATACAATGAGCAGTTCTTC